These 18 T cell receptor beta chains were all obtained from the same sample, sequenced in a study of cytomegalovirus exposure and HLA in healthy donors (TCRdb year 2017). The library was produced with the immunoSEQ multiplex PCR assay. For the multiplex PCR, a mixture combining 60 forward primers for TCR Vbeta segments and 13 reverse primers for TCR Jbeta segments was used. The immuneACCESS repertoire file appears here via TCRdb, limited to in-frame rearrangements. These files lack a portion of the clones; in checked studies, under half of the deficit traces to unresolved V genes, and the cause of the others is not known. The sample table holds around 190,000 clones, of which approximately 77% were seen once. The ten top clones hold around 3.6% of the sample. The sequencing sample was made of PBMCs. Source of these receptors: a man aged 40-49 years in good health and CMV-seropositive.

The chain recombines TRBV19 with TRBJ1-2; possible D gene TRBD1, 6 bases. V lost 8 bases and J 1 base, leaving 11 bases between the germline ends. The germline V gene has CDR1 LNHDA and CDR2 SQIVND (reference sequence). The length of the CDR3 is 13 residues. The CDR3 sequence is CASGRGGNYGYTF. As DNA, the CDR3 is TGTGCCAGTGGCCGAGGGGGTAACTATGGCTACACCTTC.

This rearrangement joins TRBV27 to TRBJ2-2, with 9 bases aligning to TRBD1. Germline trimming cut 1 base from V and 0 bases from J; bases unmatched to any gene: 3. CDR3 length: 17 amino acids. From germline, CDR1 is MNHEY and CDR2 SMNVEV (reference sequence). CDR3: CASSLWGTGSNTGELFF. CDR3 DNA: TGTGCCAGCAGTTTATGGGGGACAGGGTCGAACACCGGGGAGCTGTTTTTT.

The rearrangement uses TRBV14 and TRBJ2-1; 10 bases are a match to TRBD2. Germline V gene data show CDR1 as SGHDN and CDR2 as FVKESK. The CDR3 length is 16 residues. V lost 1 base and J lost 4; bases outside the gene matches: 4. The CDR3 nucleotides read TGTGCCAGCAGCCAAGTTAGCGGGAGGTATTACAATGAGCAGTTCTTC. It translates to CASSQVSGRYYNEQFF.

This sequence joins TRBV4-2 and TRBJ2-5; D unclear. V lost 0 bases to trimming and J lost 6 bases, with 8 bases between them. CDR1 is LGHNA, CDR2 YNFKEQ, per germline. CDR3 length equals 13 residues. The CDR3 sequence: CASSQDREQTQYF. Here the CDR3 DNA reads TGTGCCAGCAGCCAAGATCGAGAACAGACCCAGTACTTC.

The J gene is TRBJ1-2, the V gene TRBV2, with 8 bases lining up with TRBD1. Germline CDR1 is SNHLY and CDR2 is FYNNEI. V trimming: 7 bases; J trimming: 1 base; junction bases outside the gene matches: 5. The CDR3 loop spans 14 amino acids. The DNA of the CDR3 is TGTGCCAGCATCTGGACAGGGCTTAACTATGGCTACACCTTC. This codes for CASIWTGLNYGYTF. The whole variable domain, filled in from reference TRBV2 and TRBJ1-2, reads EPEVTQTPSHQVTQMGQEVILRCVPISNHLYFYWYRQILGQKVEFLVSFYNNEISEKSEIFDDQFSVERPDGSNFTLKIRSTKLEDSAMYFCASIWTGLNYGYTFGSGTRLTVV.

The chain links TRBV19 to TRBJ2-2, with D perhaps TRBD1 (5 bases). Germline lookup yields CDR1 LNHDA and CDR2 SQIVND (reference sequence). This CDR3 contains 15 residues. Trimming shortened V by 5 bases and J by 0 bases, and 10 bases separated the two germline ends. Written as DNA, the CDR3 is TGTGCCAGTAGTGTCAGGGTGGCGAACACCGGGGAGCTGTTTTTT. Its protein product is CASSVRVANTGELFF.

The chain combines TRBV7-2 with TRBJ2-5; TRBD2 aligns across 7 bases. There are 16 residues in the CDR3. J gave up 2 bases and V 1 base, and 7 bases lay outside the gene matches. Per the germline V gene, CDR1 is SGHTA and CDR2 is FQGNSA. The CDR3 coding sequence is TGTGCCAGCAGCTTAGACCAACCGGGGGGTCAAGAGACCCAGTACTTC. Protein sequence: CASSLDQPGGQETQYF.

This clone was picked up a small number of times. The chain couples TRBV4-1 to TRBJ1-5, with a possible D match to TRBD1 (6 bases). From germline, CDR1 is MGHRA and CDR2 YSYEKL. The CDR3 spans 16 residues. V lost 4 bases, J lost 1 base, and 14 bases lay in between. CDR3 nucleotide sequence: TGCGCCAGCAGCCTCGTACAGGGTGGCAGCAATCAGCCCCAGCATTTT. Protein product: CASSLVQGGSNQPQHF.

The V gene is TRBV5-4, the J gene TRBJ2-3; tentative D call: TRBD1 (5 bases). The CDR3 runs to 17 residues. The V gene lost 0 bases and the J gene lost 1 base, with 15 bases spanning the gap. CDR1 and CDR2 (germline): SGHNT, YYREEE (reference sequence). CDR3 sequence (DNA): TGTGCCAGCAGCTTGGGGGGCCCGGCCAGAGGCACAGATACGCAGTATTTT. Encoded protein: CASSLGGPARGTDTQYF. Together with reference TRBV5-4 and TRBJ2-3, the CDR3 gives the full variable domain: ETGVTQSPTHLIKTRGQQVTLRCSSQSGHNTVSWYQQALGQGPQFIFQYYREEENGRGNFPPRFSGLQFPNYSSELNVNALELDDSALYLCASSLGGPARGTDTQYFGPGTRLTVL.

This clone was recorded only once. The CDR3 loop is CASTSSSGFTDTQYF. The CDR3 DNA reads TGTGCCAGCACCTCATCTAGCGGCTTCACAGATACGCAGTATTTT. This chain connects TRBV2 to TRBJ2-3; TRBD2 matches 7 bases. The CDR3 sequence is 15 residues long. Losses at the gene ends were 7 bases for V and 2 bases for J; bases not matched to a gene: 9. Per germline, CDR1 SNHLY and CDR2 FYNNEI.

J is TRBJ1-2 and V is TRBV5-6; D is uncertain. CDR3 length equals 12 residues. CDR1 SGHDT and CDR2 YYEEEE come from the germline V gene. Trimming stripped 3 bases from V and 8 bases from J, with 11 bases between. CDR3 protein: CASSSSGPGYTF. The CDR3 DNA follows: TGTGCCAGCAGCTCGAGCGGCCCCGGCTACACCTTC.

J is TRBJ2-1 and V is TRBV7-2; 11 nucleotides align to TRBD2. The CDR3 length is 15 residues. Germline V gives CDR1 SGHTA, CDR2 FQGNSA. Trimming took 4 bases from V and 6 from J; bases not matched to a gene: 5. DNA of the CDR3: TGTGCCAGCAGCTCCGGGACTAGCGGTTTCAATGAGCAGTTCTTC. It specifies CASSSGTSGFNEQFF.

This sequence joins TRBV7-2 and TRBJ2-7, with 10 bases fitting TRBD2. CDR3 length: 18 amino acids. The junction had 11 bases not matched to a gene; V was cut back by 0 bases and J by 3 bases. Germline V gene sequence: CDR1 SGHTA, CDR2 FQGNSA. The CDR3 DNA is TGTGCCAGCAGCTTAGCATATTTTCCGGGACTAGCGAACTACGAGCAGTACTTC. This translates into CASSLAYFPGLANYEQYF.

J is TRBJ2-2 and V is TRBV7-8, with 8 bases identical to TRBD2. The CDR3 totals 17 residues. J was trimmed by 4 bases and V by 5 bases; bases with no gene match: 12. Per the germline V gene, CDR1 is SGHVS and CDR2 is FQNEAQ. The CDR3: CASSPPQAGVVTGELFF. The CDR3 DNA follows: TGTGCCAGCAGCCCACCCCAAGCGGGAGTGGTCACCGGGGAGCTGTTTTTT.

V and J are TRBV19 and TRBJ1-2, with TRBD1 identical over 10 bases. Germline V gives CDR1 LNHDA, CDR2 SQIVND (reference sequence). This CDR3 is 15 amino acids long. J gave up 7 bases and V 6 bases, and 11 bases lay outside the gene matches. Written as DNA, the CDR3 is TGTGCCAGTAGCCCGAACGTAGGGACAGGGGTTGGCTACACCTTC. Amino acids: CASSPNVGTGVGYTF.

A note on this clone: The junction does not match germline at one end; this may be a read error. V usage is TRBV7-8 and J usage is TRBJ2-1; 9 nucleotides line up with TRBD2. This CDR3 region has 18 residues. Germline V gene sequence: CDR1 SGHVS, CDR2 FQNEAQ. The CDR3 protein is CASSLAIASGASSNEQFF. CDR3 nucleotide sequence: TGTGCCAGCAGCTTAGCCATCGCTAGCGGGGCGTCCTCCAATGAGCAGTTCTTC.

This clone was picked up one time. The chain employs TRBV15 and TRBJ1-2, with 8 positions matching TRBD1. The CDR3 length is 15 residues. Trimming cost V 0 bases and J 7 bases; bases outside gene matches: 7. Germline V gives CDR1 LNHNV, CDR2 YYDKDF (reference sequence). Written as DNA, the CDR3 is TGTGCCACCAGCAGAGATGTAAGGCAGGGGGCTGGCTACACCTTC. Amino acid sequence: CATSRDVRQGAGYTF.

This chain links TRBV5-1 with TRBJ2-6, with D hard to call. The germline V and J ends were trimmed by 0 bases and 1 base, with 8 bases remaining between them. There are 16 residues in the CDR3. Germline CDR1 is SGHRS and CDR2 is YFSETQ. DNA of the CDR3: TGCGCCAGCAGCTTGGGACCGGAGTCTGGGGCCAACGTCCTGACTTTC. Translating it yields CASSLGPESGANVLTF.